The 8 T cell receptor beta chains below were found in one sample sequenced in a study of vaccination and CD4 T cells after COVID-19. Cultured CD4+ T-cell DNA underwent Oncomine TCR Beta short-read sequencing. MiXCR, applied by TCRdb to the PCR reads, yields one record per CDR3 protein. The repertoire holds over 11,000 distinct CDR3 sequences, about 30% seen once, with roughly a tenth in the top ten. Specified treatment: approximately 11-day PBMC culture with coronavirus spike peptide pools or control peptides (ViraFEST assay). Which antigens these TCRs recognize remains unknown. Specimen: CD4+ T cells from blood, cultured in vitro, collected after SARS-CoV-2 vaccination. Every receptor here comes from a human donor who had recovered from COVID-19.

CDR3 nucleotide sequence: TGTGCCAGCAGTGAACAGGGGGCTCGGGAGCAGTTCTTC. This gives the protein CASSEQGAREQFF. The chain recombines TRBV6-1 with TRBJ2-1; 8 positions match TRBD1. The V segment lost 2 bases and the J segment 10 bases; nucleotides outside the gene matches: 4. Germline CDR1 is MNHNS and CDR2 is SASEGT. CDR3 length equals 13 residues.

This clonotype was recorded a few times. This chain links TRBV6-5 with TRBJ2-1; tentative D call: TRBD2 (6 bases). The CDR3 is 15 amino acids. The V and J ends lost 2 bases and 0 bases respectively, with 8 bases between them. Germline assignment: CDR1 MNHEY and CDR2 SVGAGI. CDR3 residues: CASSYVGGSYNEQFF. The CDR3 DNA sequence: TGTGCCAGCAGTTACGTGGGGGGCTCCTACAATGAGCAGTTCTTC.

This chain links TRBV7-9 with TRBJ2-6; 8 bases are shared with TRBD1. The junction had 3 bases not matched to a gene; V was cut back by 6 bases and J by 11 bases. In germline, CDR1 is SEHNR, CDR2 FQNEAQ (reference sequence). The CDR3 loop spans 12 amino acids. The CDR3 nucleotides read TGTGCCAGCAGAGAGACAGGGGACGTCCTGACTTTC. It yields the protein CASRETGDVLTF.

The chain links TRBV2 to TRBJ2-2; D is unclear. Germline CDR1 is SNHLY and CDR2 is FYNNEI. Trimming took 6 bases from V and 0 from J, leaving 14 bases between them. The CDR3 runs to 16 residues. CDR3 amino acids: CASRTTKRSNTGELFF. The CDR3 DNA reads TGTGCCAGCAGAACCACGAAAAGGTCGAACACCGGGGAGCTGTTTTTT.

This clonotype turned up a few times. V is TRBV7-2 and J is TRBJ2-7; 14 nucleotides align to TRBD2. The trim removed 5 bases at V and 3 bases at J, leaving 3 bases unmatched. Germline V gene data show CDR1 as SGHTA and CDR2 as FQGNSA. The CDR3 has 15 residues. The CDR3 bases are TGTGCCAGCAGCCCGGGACTAGCGGGAGTCTACGAGCAGTACTTC. Its translation: CASSPGLAGVYEQYF.

This clonotype was observed a handful of times. The V call is TRBV7-8, the J call TRBJ1-1; TRBD1 is a possible D gene (5 bases). The CDR3 consists of 14 residues. V lost 5 bases to trimming and J lost 1 base, with 11 bases between them. Germline values: CDR1 SGHVS, CDR2 FQNEAQ. For the CDR3, the DNA is TGTGCCAGCAGCCTTGGGGGACCGAACACTGAAGCTTTCTTT. Translated: CASSLGGPNTEAFF.

The V gene is TRBV20-1, the J gene TRBJ1-5; 7 nucleotides line up with TRBD1. The CDR3 totals 15 residues. In germline, CDR1 is DFQATT, CDR2 SNEGSKA (reference sequence). Germline trimming cut 5 bases from V and 5 bases from J; bases unmatched to any gene: 12. This CDR3 reads CSAPRAGGLDQPQHF. Written as DNA, the CDR3 is TGCAGTGCTCCTCGGGCAGGGGGTTTAGATCAGCCCCAGCATTTT.

This clonotype is labeled medium-sized. The chain combines TRBV7-2 with TRBJ1-2; D is perhaps TRBD1 (5 bases). The V end lost 2 bases, the J end lost 7 bases, and 8 bases lay between the germline ends. CDR1 is SGHTA, CDR2 FQGNSA, per germline. The CDR3 contains 12 residues. CDR3 loop: CASSLLGVGYTF. CDR3 bases: TGTGCCAGCAGCTTACTAGGGGTTGGCTACACCTTC. The full variable domain, rest sourced from reference TRBV7-2 and TRBJ1-2, is GAGVSQSPSNKVTEKGKDVELRCDPISGHTALYWYRQSLGQGLEFLIYFQGNSAPDKSGLPSDRFSAERTGGSVSTLTIQRTQQEDSAVYLCASSLLGVGYTFGSGTRLTVV.